The rows below give T cell receptor beta chains drawn from one sample of a study of blood T cell repertoires in COVID-19. TCRdb's table, derived via immunoSEQ multiplex PCR, lists solely in-frame clones and lacks some. Of 150,000 to 200,000 clones listed, roughly nine tenths are singletons. Sequencing used PBMCs or T cells enriched from blood (not recorded which). These receptors all come from a woman in her thirties or forties in a cohort exposed to, infected with or recovered from COVID-19 (not recorded which). The CDR3 runs from the conserved cysteine through the conserved F or W. Fields, in order: D gene, V gene, J gene, CDR3 protein. A D gene is named only where the DNA matches it firmly.

-,TRBV7-9,TRBJ1-6,CASSFPGSPLHF
-,TRBV7-9,TRBJ2-2,CASSDLTRGAAYTGELFF
-,TRBV10-2,TRBJ2-7,CASSESGGSHEQYF
-,TRBV7-9,TRBJ2-7,CASSYGSYEQYF
TRBD2,TRBV27,TRBJ2-7,CASKHTSGITYEQYF
-,TRBV5-1,TRBJ1-4,CASSSDEKLFF
-,TRBV2,TRBJ1-1,CASSGLRTKLEAFF
TRBD1,TRBV6-2/TRBV6-3,TRBJ1-2,CASSATGNYGYTF
TRBD2,TRBV27,TRBJ2-1,CASSPPPGRAFYEQFF
TRBD1,TRBV3-1/TRBV3-2,TRBJ2-1,CASSPGDRTWFF
-,TRBV6-5,TRBJ1-1,CASSNKNTEAFF
-,TRBV4-1,TRBJ2-1,CASSQDRVQFF
-,TRBV5-5,TRBJ1-2,CASSLVSNGYTF
-,TRBV6-5,TRBJ1-2,CASSIDSNYGYTF
TRBD1,TRBV2,TRBJ1-1,CASNAGGRYTEAFF
-,TRBV5-6,TRBJ1-2,CASSYGSSPYGYTF
-,TRBV7-7,TRBJ2-7,CASSLAPGEAYEQYF
TRBD2,TRBV5-6,TRBJ2-2,CASSPRGGTGELFF
TRBD1,TRBV10-2,TRBJ2-5,CASSSDRAQYF